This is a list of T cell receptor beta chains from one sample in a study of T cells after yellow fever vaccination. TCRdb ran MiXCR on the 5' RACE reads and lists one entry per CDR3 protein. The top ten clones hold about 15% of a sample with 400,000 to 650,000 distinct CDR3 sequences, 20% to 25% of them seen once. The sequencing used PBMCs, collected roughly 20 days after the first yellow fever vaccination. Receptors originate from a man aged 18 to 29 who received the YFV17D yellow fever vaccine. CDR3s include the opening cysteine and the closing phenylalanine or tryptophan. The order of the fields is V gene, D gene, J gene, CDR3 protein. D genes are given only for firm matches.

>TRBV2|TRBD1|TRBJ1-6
CASSDVGRGTTPLHF
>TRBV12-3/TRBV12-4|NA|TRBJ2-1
CASSFGPFEGGWAYNEQFF
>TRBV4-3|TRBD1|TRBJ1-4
CASSRDRVEKLFF
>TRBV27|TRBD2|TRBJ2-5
CASRTYSGGARETQYF
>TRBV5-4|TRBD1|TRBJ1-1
CASSSTRGGYTEAFF
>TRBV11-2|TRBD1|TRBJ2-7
CASSPRDRNYEQYF
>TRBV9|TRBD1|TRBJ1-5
CASSAGTGVDSNQPQHF
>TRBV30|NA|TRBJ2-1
CAWSVPEGEVNEQFF
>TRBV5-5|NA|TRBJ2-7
CASSLGGHLSSYEQYF
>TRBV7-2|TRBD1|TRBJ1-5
CASSLEGQQPQHF
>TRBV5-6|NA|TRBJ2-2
CASSLSEVNTGELFF
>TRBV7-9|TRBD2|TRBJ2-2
CASSAGLAGVTGELFF
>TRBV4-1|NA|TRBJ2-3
CASSQGTFTDTQYF
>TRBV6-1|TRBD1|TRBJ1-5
CASSERDSDQPQHF
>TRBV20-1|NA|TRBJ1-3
CSASIRGKGNTIYF
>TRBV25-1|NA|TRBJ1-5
CASSEDSEYSNQPQHF
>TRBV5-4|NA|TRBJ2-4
CASSLMGISKNIQYF
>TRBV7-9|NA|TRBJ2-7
CASSLGEVTDSDEQYF
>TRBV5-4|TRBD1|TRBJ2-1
CASSWYGTGDWNEQFF
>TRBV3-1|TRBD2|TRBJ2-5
CASRSLAGGPYQETQYF
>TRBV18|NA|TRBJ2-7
CASSPRPSGGLEQYF
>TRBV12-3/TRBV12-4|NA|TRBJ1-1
CASSTQSMNTEAFF